What follows describes a single T cell receptor beta chain. The antigen is unknown. This sample stems from a study of blood T cells in healthy people across ages. Then a second PCR, running about 7 to 11 cycles, was carried out with a sample-barcoded 5' primer and a J-beta primer mix. Each cDNA was tagged by a template-switch adaptor containing 12 random nucleotides. TCRdb used MiXCR to reprocess the 5' RACE reads, holding one entry per CDR3 protein. The profile shows about 1.6 million distinct CDR3 sequences, about 32% of them singletons. General observations from the study: Getting older went along with TCR beta diversity per million T cells dropping roughly linearly.

Each donor gave roughly 10 milliliters of peripheral blood. Per sample, extraction of total RNA gave at least 5.5 micrograms in every case. The CDR3 runs to 14 residues. Germline loops: CDR1 SGHAT, CDR2 FQNNGV. V lost 4 bases and J 0 bases, leaving 10 bases between the germline ends. This chain joins TRBV11-2 and TRBJ2-7; possible D gene TRBD2, 6 bases. The sequencing sample was made of blood. This sequence originates from a woman in her twenties or thirties in good health. CDR3 coding DNA: TGTGCCAGCAGCTCGGCGGGGCCCTCCTACGAGCAGTACTTC. It specifies CASSSAGPSYEQYF.